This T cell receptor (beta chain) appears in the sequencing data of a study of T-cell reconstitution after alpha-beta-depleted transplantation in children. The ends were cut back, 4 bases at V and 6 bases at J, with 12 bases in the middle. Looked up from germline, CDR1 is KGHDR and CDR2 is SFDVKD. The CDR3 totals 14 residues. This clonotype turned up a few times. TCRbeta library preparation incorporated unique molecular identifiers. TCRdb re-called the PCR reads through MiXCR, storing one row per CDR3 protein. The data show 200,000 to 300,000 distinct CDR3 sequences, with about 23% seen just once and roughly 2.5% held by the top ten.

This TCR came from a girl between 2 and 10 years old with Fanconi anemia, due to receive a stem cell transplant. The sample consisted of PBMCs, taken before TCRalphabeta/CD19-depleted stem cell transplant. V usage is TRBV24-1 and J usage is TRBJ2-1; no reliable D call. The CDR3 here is CATSESFLSNEQFF. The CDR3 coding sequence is TGTGCCACCAGTGAGAGTTTCTTGTCCAATGAGCAGTTCTTC.